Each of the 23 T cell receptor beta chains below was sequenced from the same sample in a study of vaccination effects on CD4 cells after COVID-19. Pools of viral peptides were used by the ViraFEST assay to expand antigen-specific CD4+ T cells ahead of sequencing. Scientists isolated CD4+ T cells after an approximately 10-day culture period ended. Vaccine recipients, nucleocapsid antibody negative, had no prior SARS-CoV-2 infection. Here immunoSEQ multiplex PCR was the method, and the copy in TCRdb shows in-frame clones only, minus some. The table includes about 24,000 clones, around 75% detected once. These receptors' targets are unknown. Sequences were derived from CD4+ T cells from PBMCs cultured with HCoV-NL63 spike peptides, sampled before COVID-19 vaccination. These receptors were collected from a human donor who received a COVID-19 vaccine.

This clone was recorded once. The CDR3 sequence is CAISESLGQGGSPLHF. CDR3 nucleotides: TGTGCCATCAGTGAGTCGCTGGGACAGGGGGGTTCACCCCTCCACTTT. The genes are TRBV10-3 and TRBJ1-6; TRBD1 matches at 11 bases. The CDR3 runs 16 residues. The germline gives CDR1 ENHRY, CDR2 SYGVKD. V was clipped by 0 bases and J by 9 bases; unmatched bases: 4.

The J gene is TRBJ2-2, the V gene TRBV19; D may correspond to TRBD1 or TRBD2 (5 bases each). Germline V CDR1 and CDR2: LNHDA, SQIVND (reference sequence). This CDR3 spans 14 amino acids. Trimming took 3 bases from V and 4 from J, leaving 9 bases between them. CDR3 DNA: TGTGCCAGTAGTATTAGAGGGGCCACCGGGGAGCTGTTTTTT. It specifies CASSIRGATGELFF.

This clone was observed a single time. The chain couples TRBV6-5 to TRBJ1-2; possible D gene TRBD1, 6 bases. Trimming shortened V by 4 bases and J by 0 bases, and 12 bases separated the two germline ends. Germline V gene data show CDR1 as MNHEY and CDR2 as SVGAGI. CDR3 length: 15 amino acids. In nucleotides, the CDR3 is TGTGCCAGCAGTTCCCGAAGGACAGCTAACTATGGCTACACCTTC. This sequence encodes CASSSRRTANYGYTF.

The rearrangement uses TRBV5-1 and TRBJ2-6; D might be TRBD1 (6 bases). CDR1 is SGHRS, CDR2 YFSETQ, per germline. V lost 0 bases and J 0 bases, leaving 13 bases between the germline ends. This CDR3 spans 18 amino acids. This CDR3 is CASSLVAGARSGANVLTF. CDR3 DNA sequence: TGCGCCAGCAGCTTGGTGGCAGGGGCCCGCTCTGGGGCCAACGTCCTGACTTTC.

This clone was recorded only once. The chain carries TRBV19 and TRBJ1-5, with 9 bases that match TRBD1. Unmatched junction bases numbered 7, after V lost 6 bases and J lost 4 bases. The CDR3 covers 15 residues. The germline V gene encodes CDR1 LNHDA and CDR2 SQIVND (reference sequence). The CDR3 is CASSASGTGNQPQHF. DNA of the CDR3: TGTGCCAGTAGCGCATCCGGGACAGGGAATCAGCCCCAGCATTTT.

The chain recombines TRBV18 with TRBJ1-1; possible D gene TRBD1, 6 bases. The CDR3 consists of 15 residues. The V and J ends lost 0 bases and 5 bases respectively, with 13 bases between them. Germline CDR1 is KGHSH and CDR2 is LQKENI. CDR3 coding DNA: TGTGCCAGCTCACCACCGATGGAAGGGGGAACTGAAGCTTTCTTT. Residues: CASSPPMEGGTEAFF.

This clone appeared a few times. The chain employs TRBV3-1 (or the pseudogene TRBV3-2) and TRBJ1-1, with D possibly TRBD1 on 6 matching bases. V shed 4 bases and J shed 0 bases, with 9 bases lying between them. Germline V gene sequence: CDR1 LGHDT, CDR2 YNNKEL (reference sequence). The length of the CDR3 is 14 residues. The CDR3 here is CASSPDSLNTEAFF. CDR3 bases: TGTGCCAGCAGCCCGGACAGTTTGAACACTGAAGCTTTCTTT.

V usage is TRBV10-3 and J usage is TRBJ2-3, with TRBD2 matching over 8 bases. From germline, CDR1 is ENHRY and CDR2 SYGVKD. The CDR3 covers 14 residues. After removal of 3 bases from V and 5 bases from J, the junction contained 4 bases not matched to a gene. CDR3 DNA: TGTGCCATCAGTGACAGCGGGGGTGAAGATACGCAGTATTTT. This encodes CAISDSGGEDTQYF.

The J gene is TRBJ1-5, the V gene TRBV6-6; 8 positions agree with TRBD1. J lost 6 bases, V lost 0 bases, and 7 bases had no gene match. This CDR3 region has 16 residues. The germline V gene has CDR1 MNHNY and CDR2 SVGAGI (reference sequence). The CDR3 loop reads CASSYSGQGASQPQHF. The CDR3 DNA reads TGTGCCAGCAGTTACTCGGGGCAGGGGGCTAGTCAGCCCCAGCATTTT.

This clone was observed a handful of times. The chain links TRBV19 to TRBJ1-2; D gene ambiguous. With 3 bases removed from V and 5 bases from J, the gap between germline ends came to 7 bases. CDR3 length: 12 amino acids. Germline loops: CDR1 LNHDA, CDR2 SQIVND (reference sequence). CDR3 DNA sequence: TGTGCCAGTAGTATCTTCGGGTATGGCTACACCTTC. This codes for CASSIFGYGYTF.

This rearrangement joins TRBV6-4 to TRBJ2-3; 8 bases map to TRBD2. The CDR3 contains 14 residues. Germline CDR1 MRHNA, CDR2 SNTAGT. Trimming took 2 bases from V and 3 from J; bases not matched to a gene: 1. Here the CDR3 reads CASSDRGGTDTQYF. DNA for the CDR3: TGTGCCAGCAGTGACCGGGGGGGAACAGATACGCAGTATTTT.

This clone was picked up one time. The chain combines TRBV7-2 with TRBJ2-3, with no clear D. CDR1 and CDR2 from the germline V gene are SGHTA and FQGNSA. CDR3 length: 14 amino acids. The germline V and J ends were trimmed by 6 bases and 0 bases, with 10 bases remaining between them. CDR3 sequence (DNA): TGTGCCAGCAGGAGACTCCTTAGCACAGATACGCAGTATTTT. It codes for CASRRLLSTDTQYF.

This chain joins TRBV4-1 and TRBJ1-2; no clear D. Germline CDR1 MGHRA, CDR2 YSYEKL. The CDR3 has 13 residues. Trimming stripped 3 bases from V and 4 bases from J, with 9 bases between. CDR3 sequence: CASSQGESYGYTF. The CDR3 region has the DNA TGCGCCAGCAGCCAGGGCGAATCCTATGGCTACACCTTC.

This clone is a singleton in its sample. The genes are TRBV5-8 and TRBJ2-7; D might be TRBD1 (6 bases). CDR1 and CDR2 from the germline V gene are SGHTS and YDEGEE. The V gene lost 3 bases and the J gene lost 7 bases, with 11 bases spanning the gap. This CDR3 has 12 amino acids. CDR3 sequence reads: CASSSAGTEQYF. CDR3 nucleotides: TGTGCCAGCAGCTCAGCCGGGACAGAGCAGTACTTC.

In DNA form, the CDR3 reads TGTGCCAGCAGCCCTTTTAAGGACCATGAGCAGTTCTTC. Translated: CASSPFKDHEQFF. The chain links TRBV2 to TRBJ2-1; D not resolved. Per the germline V gene, CDR1 is SNHLY and CDR2 is FYNNEI. The CDR3 totals 13 residues. V lost 6 bases and J 8 bases, leaving 14 bases between the germline ends.

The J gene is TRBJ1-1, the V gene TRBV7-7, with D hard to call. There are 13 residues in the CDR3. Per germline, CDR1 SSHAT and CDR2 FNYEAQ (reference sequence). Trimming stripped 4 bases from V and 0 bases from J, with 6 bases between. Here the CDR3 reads CASSSRMNTEAFF. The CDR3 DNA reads TGTGCCAGCAGCTCCAGAATGAACACTGAAGCTTTCTTT.

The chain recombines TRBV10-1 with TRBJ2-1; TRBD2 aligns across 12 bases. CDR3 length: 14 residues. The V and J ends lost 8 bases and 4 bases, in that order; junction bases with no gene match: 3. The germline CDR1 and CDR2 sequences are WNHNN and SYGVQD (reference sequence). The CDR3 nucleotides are TGCGCCAGCGGACTAGCGGGGCCTTACAATGAGCAGTTCTTC. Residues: CASGLAGPYNEQFF.

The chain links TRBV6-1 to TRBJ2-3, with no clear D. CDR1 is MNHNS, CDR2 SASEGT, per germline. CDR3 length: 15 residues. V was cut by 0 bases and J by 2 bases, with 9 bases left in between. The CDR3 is CASSEAPYSTDTQYF. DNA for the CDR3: TGTGCCAGCAGTGAAGCGCCTTACTCCACAGATACGCAGTATTTT.

The CDR3, as DNA: TGTGCCAGCAGTTACGCGGGGGGACGCACTGAAGCTTTCTTT. Encoded protein: CASSYAGGRTEAFF. The rearrangement joins TRBV6-5 to TRBJ1-1; TRBD1 might be the D (5 bases). V gave up 2 bases and J gave up 4 bases, with 11 bases separating them. The CDR3 extends over 14 amino acids. The germline V gene encodes CDR1 MNHEY and CDR2 SVGAGI.

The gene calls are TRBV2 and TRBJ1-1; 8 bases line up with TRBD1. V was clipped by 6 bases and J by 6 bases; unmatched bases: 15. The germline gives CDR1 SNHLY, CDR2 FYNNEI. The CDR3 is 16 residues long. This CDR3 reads CASSEYGQGRASEAFF. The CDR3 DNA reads TGTGCCAGCAGCGAATATGGACAGGGTCGCGCGTCTGAAGCTTTCTTT.

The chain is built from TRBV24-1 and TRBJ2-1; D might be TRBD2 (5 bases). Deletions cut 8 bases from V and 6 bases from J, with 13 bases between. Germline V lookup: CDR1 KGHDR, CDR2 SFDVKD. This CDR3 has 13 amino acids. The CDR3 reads CATTDGVRNEQFF. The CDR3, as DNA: TGTGCCACCACCGACGGGGTACGCAATGAGCAGTTCTTC.

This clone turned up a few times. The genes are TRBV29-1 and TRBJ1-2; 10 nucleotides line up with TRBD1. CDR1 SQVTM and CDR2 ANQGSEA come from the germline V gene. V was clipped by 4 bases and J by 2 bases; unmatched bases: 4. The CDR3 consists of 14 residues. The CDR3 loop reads CSVGSGQGNYGYTF. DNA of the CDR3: TGCAGCGTTGGGTCGGGACAGGGGAACTATGGCTACACCTTC.

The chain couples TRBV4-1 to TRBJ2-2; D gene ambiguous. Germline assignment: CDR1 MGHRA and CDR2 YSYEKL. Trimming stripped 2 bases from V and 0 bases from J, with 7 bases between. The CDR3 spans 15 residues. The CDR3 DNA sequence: TGCGCCAGCAGCCAACGTGGGACGAACACCGGGGAGCTGTTTTTT. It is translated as CASSQRGTNTGELFF.